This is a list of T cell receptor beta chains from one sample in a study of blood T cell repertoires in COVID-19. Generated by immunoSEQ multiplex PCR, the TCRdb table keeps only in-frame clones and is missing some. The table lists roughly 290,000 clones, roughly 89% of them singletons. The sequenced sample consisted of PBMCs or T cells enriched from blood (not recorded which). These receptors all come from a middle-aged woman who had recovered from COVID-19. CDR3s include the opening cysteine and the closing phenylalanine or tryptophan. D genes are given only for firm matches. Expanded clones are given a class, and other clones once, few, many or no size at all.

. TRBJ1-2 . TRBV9 CASSPGEGRSRQYGYTF TGTGCCAGCAGCCCCGGGGAGGGACGGTCTCGCCAATATGGCTACACCTTC
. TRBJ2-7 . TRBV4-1 CASSRSLGAYYEQYF TGCGCCAGCAGCCGGAGTCTGGGGGCCTACTACGAGCAGTACTTC
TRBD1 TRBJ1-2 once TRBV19 CASSTTQDRGRGGYTF TGTGCCAGTAGTACCACCCAGGACAGGGGAAGAGGTGGCTACACCTTC
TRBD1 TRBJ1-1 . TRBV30 CAWSGTGAEAFF TGTGCCTGGAGCGGGACAGGCGCCGAAGCTTTCTTT
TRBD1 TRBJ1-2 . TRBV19 CASSIGVRGRIGYTF TGTGCCAGTAGTATAGGTGTCAGGGGGCGCATCGGCTACACCTTC
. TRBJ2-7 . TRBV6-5 CASSSMTVEHEQYF TGTGCCAGCAGTTCCATGACAGTAGAACACGAGCAGTACTTC
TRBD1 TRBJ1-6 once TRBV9 CASSVQDRGNSPLHF TGTGCCAGCAGCGTCCAAGACAGGGGGAATTCACCCCTCCACTTT
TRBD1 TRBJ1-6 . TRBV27 CASSLVGTGDSPLHF TGTGCCAGCAGTTTGGTCGGGACAGGGGACTCACCCCTCCACTTT
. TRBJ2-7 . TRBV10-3 CAISESSGGAPYEQYF TGTGCCATCAGTGAGTCGAGTGGGGGCGCGCCCTACGAGCAGTACTTC
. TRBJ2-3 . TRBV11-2 CASSRDSDTQYF TGTGCCAGCAGCCGAGACTCAGATACGCAGTATTTT
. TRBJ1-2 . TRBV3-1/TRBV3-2 CASSDTSGGVYGYTF TGTGCCAGCAGTGACACGAGTGGGGGGGTTTATGGCTACACCTTC
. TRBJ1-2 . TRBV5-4 CASSLRGFNYGYTF TGTGCCAGCAGCCTGCGGGGATTTAACTATGGCTACACCTTC
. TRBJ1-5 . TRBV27 CASSGRDSNQPQHF TGTGCCAGCAGTGGGAGGGATAGCAATCAGCCCCAGCATTTT
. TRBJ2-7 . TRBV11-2 CASSSPTTYEQYF TGTGCCAGCAGCTCCCCTACCACCTACGAGCAGTACTTC
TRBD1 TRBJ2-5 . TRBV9 CASSKSGTGGETQYF TGTGCCAGCAGTAAGTCCGGGACAGGGGGAGAGACCCAGTACTTC
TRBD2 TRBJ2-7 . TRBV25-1 CASSGIGGGVYEQYF TGTGCCAGCAGTGGAATCGGGGGGGGTGTCTACGAGCAGTACTTC
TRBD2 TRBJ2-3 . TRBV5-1 CASSLEGTSGTDTQYF TGCGCCAGCAGCTTGGAGGGGACTAGCGGGACAGATACGCAGTATTTT
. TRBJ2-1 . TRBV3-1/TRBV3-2 CASSPMGGGPYNEQFF TGTGCCAGCAGCCCTATGGGCGGGGGCCCCTACAATGAGCAGTTCTTC
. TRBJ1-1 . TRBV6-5 CASSYRQTDPETEAFF TGTGCCAGCAGTTACCGACAGACAGACCCCGAAACTGAAGCTTTCTTT
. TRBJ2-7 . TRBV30 CAWSVNRVYEQYF TGTGCCTGGAGTGTAAACAGGGTTTACGAGCAGTACTTC
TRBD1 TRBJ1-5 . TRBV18 CASSDTGGDQPQHF TGTGCCAGCTCCGATACAGGGGGGGATCAGCCCCAGCATTTT
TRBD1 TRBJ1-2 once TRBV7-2 CASSFKQGNYGYTF TGTGCCAGCAGCTTCAAACAGGGGAACTATGGCTACACCTTC
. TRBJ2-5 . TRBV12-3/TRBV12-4 CASSSARGETQYF TGTGCCAGCAGTTCAGCGCGAGGGGAGACCCAGTACTTC
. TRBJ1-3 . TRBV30 CAEGRGGTGNTIYF TGTGCCGAGGGGAGAGGGGGAACTGGAAACACCATATATTTT
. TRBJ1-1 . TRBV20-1 CSASENPVVNTEAFF TGCAGTGCTAGTGAAAACCCGGTGGTGAACACTGAAGCTTTCTTT
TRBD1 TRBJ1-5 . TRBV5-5 CASSQSTGNQPQHF TGTGCCAGCAGCCAATCGACAGGGAATCAGCCCCAGCATTTT
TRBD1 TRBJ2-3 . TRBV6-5 CASCRGPSTDTQYF TGTGCCAGCTGCAGGGGGCCGAGCACAGATACGCAGTATTTT